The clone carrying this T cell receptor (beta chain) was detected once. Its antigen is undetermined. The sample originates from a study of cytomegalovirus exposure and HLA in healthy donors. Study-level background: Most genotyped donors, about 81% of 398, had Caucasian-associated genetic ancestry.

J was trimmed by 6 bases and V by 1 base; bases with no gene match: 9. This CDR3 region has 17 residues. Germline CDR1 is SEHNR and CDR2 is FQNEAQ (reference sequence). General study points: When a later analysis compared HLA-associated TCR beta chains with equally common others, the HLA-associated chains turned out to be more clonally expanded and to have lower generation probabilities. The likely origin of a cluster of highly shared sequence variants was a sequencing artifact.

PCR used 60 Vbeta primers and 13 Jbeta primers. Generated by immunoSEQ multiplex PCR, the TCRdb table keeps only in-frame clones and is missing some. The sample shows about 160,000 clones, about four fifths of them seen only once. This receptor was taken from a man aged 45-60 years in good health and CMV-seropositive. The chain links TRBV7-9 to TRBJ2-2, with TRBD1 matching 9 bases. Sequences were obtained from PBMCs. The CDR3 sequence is CASSLGGTGMFAGELFF. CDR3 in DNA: TGTGCCAGCAGCTTAGGGGGGACAGGGATGTTCGCCGGGGAGCTGTTTTTT.